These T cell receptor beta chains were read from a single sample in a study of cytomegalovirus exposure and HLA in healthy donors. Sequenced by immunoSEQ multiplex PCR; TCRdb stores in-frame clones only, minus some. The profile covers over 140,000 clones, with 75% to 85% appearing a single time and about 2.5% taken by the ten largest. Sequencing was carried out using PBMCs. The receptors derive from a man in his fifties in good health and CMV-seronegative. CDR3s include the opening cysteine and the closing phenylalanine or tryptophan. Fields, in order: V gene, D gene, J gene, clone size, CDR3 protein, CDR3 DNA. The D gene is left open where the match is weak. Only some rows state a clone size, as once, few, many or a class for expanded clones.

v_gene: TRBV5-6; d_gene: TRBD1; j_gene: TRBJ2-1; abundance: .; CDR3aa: CASSLMGTGVSYNEQFF; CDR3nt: TGTGCCAGCAGCCTGATGGGGACAGGAGTCTCCTACAATGAGCAGTTCTTC
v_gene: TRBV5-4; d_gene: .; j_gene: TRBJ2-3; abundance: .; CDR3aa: CASRQGSSTDTQYF; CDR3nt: TGTGCCAGCAGACAGGGTTCTAGCACAGATACGCAGTATTTT
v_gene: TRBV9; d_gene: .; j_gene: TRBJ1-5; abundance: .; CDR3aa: CASSVGSSNQPQHF; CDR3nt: TGTGCCAGCAGCGTAGGTAGCAGCAATCAGCCCCAGCATTTT
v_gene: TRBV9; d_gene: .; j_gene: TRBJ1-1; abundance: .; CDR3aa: CASSVVGRGHTEAFF; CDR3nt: TGTGCCAGCAGCGTAGTAGGCAGGGGTCACACTGAAGCTTTCTTT
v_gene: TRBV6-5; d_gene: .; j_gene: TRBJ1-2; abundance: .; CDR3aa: CASSYASDYGYTF; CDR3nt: TGTGCCAGCAGTTACGCTAGCGACTATGGCTACACCTTC
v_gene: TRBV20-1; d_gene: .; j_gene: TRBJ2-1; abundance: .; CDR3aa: CSATPTNEQFF; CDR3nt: TGCAGTGCTACCCCTACCAATGAGCAGTTCTTC
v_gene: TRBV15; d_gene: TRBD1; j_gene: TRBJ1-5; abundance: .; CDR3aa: CATSKSGGREQPQHF; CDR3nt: TGTGCCACCAGCAAGTCAGGGGGCCGGGAACAGCCCCAGCATTTT
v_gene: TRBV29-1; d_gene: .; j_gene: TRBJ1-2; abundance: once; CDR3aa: CSVEDTTGHFNGYTF; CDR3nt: TGCAGCGTTGAAGATACTACAGGGCATTTTAATGGCTACACCTTC
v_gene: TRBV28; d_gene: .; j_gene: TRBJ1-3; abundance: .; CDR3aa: CASRQGGNTIYF; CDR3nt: TGTGCCAGCAGGCAGGGTGGAAACACCATATATTTT
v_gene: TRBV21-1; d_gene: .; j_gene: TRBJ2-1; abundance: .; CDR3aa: CASSKEDSTPYNEQFF; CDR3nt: TGTGCCAGCAGCAAAGAGGACAGTACCCCCTACAATGAGCAGTTCTTC
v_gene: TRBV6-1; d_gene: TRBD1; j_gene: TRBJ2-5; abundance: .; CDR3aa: CASRRQGSTQYF; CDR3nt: TGTGCCAGCAGGCGACAGGGGTCCACCCAGTACTTC
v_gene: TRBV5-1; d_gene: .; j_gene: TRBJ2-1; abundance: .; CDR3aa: CASSLSLEEQFF; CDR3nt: TGCGCCAGCAGCTTGTCGCTAGAGGAGCAGTTCTTC
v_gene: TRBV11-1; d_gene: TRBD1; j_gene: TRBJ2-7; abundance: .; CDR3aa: CASSPTGYEQYF; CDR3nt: TGTGCCAGCAGCCCGACAGGGTACGAGCAGTACTTC
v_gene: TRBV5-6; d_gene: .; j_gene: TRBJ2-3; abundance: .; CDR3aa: CASSPGSITDTQYF; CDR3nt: TGTGCCAGCAGCCCGGGGTCAATTACAGATACGCAGTATTTT
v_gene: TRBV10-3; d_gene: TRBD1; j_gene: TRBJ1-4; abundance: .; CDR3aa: CAISEWDSSTNEKLFF; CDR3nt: TGTGCCATCAGTGAATGGGACAGCTCAACTAATGAAAAACTGTTTTTT
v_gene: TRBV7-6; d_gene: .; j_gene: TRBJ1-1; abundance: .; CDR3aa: CASMDNQNTEAFF; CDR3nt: TGTGCCTCCATGGACAACCAGAACACTGAAGCTTTCTTT
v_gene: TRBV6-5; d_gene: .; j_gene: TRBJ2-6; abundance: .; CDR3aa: CASSFTGTGANVLTF; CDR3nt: TGTGCCAGCAGTTTCACAGGGACTGGGGCCAACGTCCTGACTTTC
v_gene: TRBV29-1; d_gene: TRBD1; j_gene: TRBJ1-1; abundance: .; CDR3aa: CSAHGGTGGDWNTEAFF; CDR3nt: TGCAGCGCCCATGGCGGGACAGGGGGAGATTGGAACACTGAAGCTTTCTTT
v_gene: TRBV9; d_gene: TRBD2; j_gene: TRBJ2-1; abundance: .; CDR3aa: CASSVMASGGYNEQFF; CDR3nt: TGTGCCAGCAGCGTAATGGCTAGCGGGGGATATAATGAGCAGTTCTTC
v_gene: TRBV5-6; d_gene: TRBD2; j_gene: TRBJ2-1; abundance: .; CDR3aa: CASSLLLHGRINEQFF; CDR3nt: TGTGCCAGCAGCTTGTTGCTTCACGGGAGGATCAATGAGCAGTTCTTC
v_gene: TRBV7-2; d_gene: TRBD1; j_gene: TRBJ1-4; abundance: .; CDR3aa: CASSLDRGEEKLFF; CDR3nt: TGTGCCAGCAGCTTGGACAGGGGGGAGGAAAAACTGTTTTTT
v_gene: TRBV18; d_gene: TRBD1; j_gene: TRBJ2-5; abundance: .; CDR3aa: CASSPKGQGVRETQYF; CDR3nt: TGTGCCAGCTCACCAAAAGGACAGGGGGTAAGGGAGACCCAGTACTTC
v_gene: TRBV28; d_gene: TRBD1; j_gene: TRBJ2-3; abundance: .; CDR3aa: CASSSEDRGTDTQYF; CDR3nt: TGTGCCAGCAGTAGCGAAGACAGGGGTACAGATACGCAGTATTTT
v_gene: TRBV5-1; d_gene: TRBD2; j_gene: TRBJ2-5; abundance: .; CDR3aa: CASSLDSGRSAQYF; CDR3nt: TGCGCCAGCAGCTTGGATAGCGGGAGGTCGGCCCAGTACTTC
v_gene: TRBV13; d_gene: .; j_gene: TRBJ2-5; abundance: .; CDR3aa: CASSSPGGGTQYF; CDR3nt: TGTGCCAGCAGCTCCCCAGGGGGAGGGACCCAGTACTTC
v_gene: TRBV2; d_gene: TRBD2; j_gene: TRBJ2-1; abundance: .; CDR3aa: CACLGTRSSNEQFF; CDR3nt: TGTGCCTGCCTTGGGACTAGATCCTCCAATGAGCAGTTCTTC
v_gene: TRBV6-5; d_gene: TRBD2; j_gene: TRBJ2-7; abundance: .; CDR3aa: CASTGSGRGYEQYF; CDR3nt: TGTGCCAGCACCGGTAGCGGGAGAGGGTACGAGCAGTACTTC
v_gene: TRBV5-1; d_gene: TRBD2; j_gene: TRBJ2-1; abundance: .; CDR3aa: CASSLAGTSHNEQFF; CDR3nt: TGCGCCAGCAGCTTGGCAGGGACTAGCCACAATGAGCAGTTCTTC
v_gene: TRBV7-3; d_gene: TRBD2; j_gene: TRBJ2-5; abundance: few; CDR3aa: CASSSPPGSGGEETQYF; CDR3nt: TGTGCCAGCAGCTCACCTCCGGGTAGCGGGGGGGAAGAGACCCAGTACTTC
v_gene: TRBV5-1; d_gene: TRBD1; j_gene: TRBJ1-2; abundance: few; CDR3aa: CASSLPGQGLNYGYTF; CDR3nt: TGCGCCAGCAGCTTACCCGGACAGGGATTAAACTATGGCTACACCTTC
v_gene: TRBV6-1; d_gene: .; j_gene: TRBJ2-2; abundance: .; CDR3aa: CASSEARRGELFF; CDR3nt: TGTGCCAGCAGTGAAGCGCGGCGGGGGGAGCTGTTTTTT
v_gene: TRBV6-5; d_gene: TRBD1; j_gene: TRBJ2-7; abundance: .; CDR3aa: CASSGTAFSYEQYF; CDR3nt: TGTGCCAGCAGCGGGACAGCCTTCTCCTACGAGCAGTACTTC
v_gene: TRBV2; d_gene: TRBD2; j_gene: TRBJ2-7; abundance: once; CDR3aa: CASRGTSINEQYF; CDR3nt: TGTGCCAGCAGGGGGACTAGCATCAACGAGCAGTACTTC
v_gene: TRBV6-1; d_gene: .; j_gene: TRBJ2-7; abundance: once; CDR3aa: CASSPGGQAYEQYF; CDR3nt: TGTGCCAGCAGCCCCGGGGGGCAAGCCTACGAGCAGTACTTC
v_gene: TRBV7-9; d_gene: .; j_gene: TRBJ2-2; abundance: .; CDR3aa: CASSLGRGLNTGELFF; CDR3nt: TGTGCCAGCAGCCTTGGGCGGGGTTTGAACACCGGGGAGCTGTTTTTT
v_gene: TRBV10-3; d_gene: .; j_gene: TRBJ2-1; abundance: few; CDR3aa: CAITAYNEQFF; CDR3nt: TGTGCCATCACAGCCTACAATGAGCAGTTCTTC
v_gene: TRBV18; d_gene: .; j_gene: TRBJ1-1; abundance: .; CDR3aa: CASSPPITATNTEAFF; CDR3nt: TGTGCCAGCTCACCACCGATAACAGCTACGAACACTGAAGCTTTCTTT
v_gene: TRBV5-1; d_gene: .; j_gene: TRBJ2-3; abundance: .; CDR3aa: CASSLEGTGDTQYF; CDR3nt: TGCGCCAGCAGCTTGGAGGGGACTGGTGATACGCAGTATTTT
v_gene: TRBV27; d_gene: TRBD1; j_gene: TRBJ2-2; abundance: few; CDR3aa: CASSPRTGLTGELFF; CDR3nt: TGTGCCAGCAGCCCCCGGACAGGGTTAACCGGGGAGCTGTTTTTT
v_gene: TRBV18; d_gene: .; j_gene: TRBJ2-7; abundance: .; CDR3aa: CASSPDRITYEQYF; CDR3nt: TGTGCCAGCTCACCAGACAGGATCACCTACGAGCAGTACTTC
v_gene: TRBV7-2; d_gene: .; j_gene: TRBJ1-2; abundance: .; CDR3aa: CASSFGASSELYGYTF; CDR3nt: TGTGCCAGCAGCTTTGGCGCTAGTTCGGAGCTCTATGGCTACACCTTC
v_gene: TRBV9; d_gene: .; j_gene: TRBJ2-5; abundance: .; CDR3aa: CASSVALANQETQYF; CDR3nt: TGTGCCAGCAGCGTAGCACTAGCCAACCAAGAGACCCAGTACTTC
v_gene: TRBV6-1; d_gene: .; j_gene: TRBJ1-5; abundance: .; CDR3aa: CASSVQGLYVSNQPQHF; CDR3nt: TGTGCCAGCAGTGTACAGGGTCTCTACGTGAGCAATCAGCCCCAGCATTTT
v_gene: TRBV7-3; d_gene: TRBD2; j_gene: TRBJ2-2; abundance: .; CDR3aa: CASSNYGEGGNTGELFF; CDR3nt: TGTGCCAGCAGCAACTACGGGGAGGGTGGGAACACCGGGGAGCTGTTTTTT
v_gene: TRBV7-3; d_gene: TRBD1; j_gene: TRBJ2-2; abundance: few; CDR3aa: CASSRTGNTGELFF; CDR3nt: TGTGCCAGCAGCCGGACAGGGAACACCGGGGAGCTGTTTTTT
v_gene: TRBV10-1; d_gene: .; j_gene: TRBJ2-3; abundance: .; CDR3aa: CASSGTTGDTQYF; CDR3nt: TGCGCCAGCAGTGGGACTACGGGGGATACGCAGTATTTT
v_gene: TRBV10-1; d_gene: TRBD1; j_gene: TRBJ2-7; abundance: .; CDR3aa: CASSESGQWAEQYF; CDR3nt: TGCGCCAGCAGTGAGTCGGGACAGTGGGCCGAGCAGTACTTC
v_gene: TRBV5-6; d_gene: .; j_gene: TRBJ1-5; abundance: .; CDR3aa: CASSHPQHF; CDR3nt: TGTGCCAGCAGCCATCCCCAGCATTTT
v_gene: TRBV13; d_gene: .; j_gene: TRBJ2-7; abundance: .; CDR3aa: CASGLSGVCEQYF; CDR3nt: TGTGCCAGCGGACTTTCGGGGGTTTGCGAGCAGTACTTC
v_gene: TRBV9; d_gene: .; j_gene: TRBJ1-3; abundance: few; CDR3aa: CASSLSGTGSGNTIYF; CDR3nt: TGTGCCAGCAGCTTAAGCGGGACGGGCTCTGGAAACACCATATATTTT